Below are 23 T cell receptor beta chains sequenced from a single sample in a study of shared clonotypes between healthy human individuals (dated by TCRdb to 2018 to 2020). The library was produced with the immunoSEQ multiplex PCR assay. Entries here come from immuneACCESS through TCRdb and include only in-frame sequences with V and J called. Some clones fail to appear in such tables; in the studies checked, an unresolved V gene covers under half of the shortfall, and the cause of the remainder is unknown. A total of around 500,000 clones appear in this sample, 65% to 85% of them only once. The top ten hold roughly 13% of the sample. Sequenced sample: PBMCs. These TCRs come from a woman aged 40 to 50 in good health. Some clones in this sample may be carry-over from other donors' samples.

The V and J genes are TRBV28 and TRBJ1-2; the D is unclear. The CDR3 is 16 amino acids. CDR1 is MDHEN and CDR2 is SYDVKM in the germline V gene. The V end lost 6 bases, the J end lost 2 bases, and 19 bases lay between the germline ends. CDR3 amino acids: CASSQPPLQSNYGYTF. In DNA, the CDR3 is TGTGCCAGCAGCCAACCCCCCCTACAGTCGAACTATGGCTACACCTTC.

In DNA, the CDR3 is TGTGCCAGCAGTTGGGGCGTCGAGCAGTACTTC. Translated, it gives CASSWGVEQYF. The V gene is TRBV27, the J gene TRBJ2-7, with a tentative D call TRBD1 (5 bases). Trimming removed 4 bases at V and 6 bases at J, with 7 bases between. Germline V gene sequence: CDR1 MNHEY, CDR2 SMNVEV (reference sequence). The CDR3 runs to 11 residues.

The genes are TRBV28 and TRBJ1-2; 8 bases line up with TRBD1. The junction had 8 bases not matched to a gene; V was cut back by 5 bases and J by 3 bases. The CDR3 totals 15 residues. CDR1 MDHEN and CDR2 SYDVKM come from the germline V gene. CDR3 residues: CASSTQKQGDYGYTF. The CDR3 DNA reads TGTGCCAGCAGTACTCAAAAACAGGGGGACTATGGCTACACCTTC.

The genes are TRBV10-3 and TRBJ1-1; D unresolved. V was cut by 3 bases and J by 10 bases, with 18 bases left in between. From germline, CDR1 is ENHRY and CDR2 SYGVKD. The CDR3 is 14 residues long. The CDR3 protein is CAISDGDDRPGAFF. CDR3 nucleotides: TGTGCCATCAGTGATGGAGATGACCGCCCGGGAGCTTTCTTT.

Many counts were recorded for this clone. Within the sample, other DNA sequences also encode this same CDR3. V gene TRBV7-9 combines with J gene TRBJ2-2; unclear D gene. From germline, CDR1 is SEHNR and CDR2 FQNEAQ (reference sequence). Trimming took off 3 bases at V and 7 bases at J, with 9 bases between the two ends. The CDR3 covers 13 residues. For the CDR3, the DNA is TGTGCCAGCAGCTTCGGTGCGAGCGGGGAGCTGTTTTTT. Translated: CASSFGASGELFF.

The chain uses TRBV13 and TRBJ2-7; 10 bases are a match to TRBD1. The V gene end was trimmed by 9 bases and the J gene end by 7 bases; junction bases not matched to a gene: 9. Per germline, CDR1 PRHDT and CDR2 FYEKMQ (reference sequence). CDR3 length: 13 amino acids. The CDR3 region is CASSRDRGREQYF. The CDR3 bases are TGTGCCAGTAGCCGGGACAGGGGTCGGGAGCAGTACTTC.

The V gene is TRBV5-4, the J gene TRBJ2-7; TRBD1 is a possible D gene (7 bases). V shed 0 bases and J shed 2 bases, with 12 bases lying between them. Germline loops: CDR1 SGHNT, CDR2 YYREEE (reference sequence). This CDR3 is built from 15 residues. The CDR3 DNA reads TGTGCCAGCAGCTTGGCCGCGGGACAGACCTACGAGCAGTACTTC. Translated: CASSLAAGQTYEQYF.

Remarks on this clone: A much larger clone lies a single base off, so this may be a read error. The chain is built from TRBV11-2 and TRBJ2-3; perhaps TRBD2 as D (6 bases). The CDR3 is 18 amino acids. In germline, CDR1 is SGHAT, CDR2 FQNNGV. V was clipped by 2 bases and J by 2 bases, with 20 bases between them. Here the CDR3 DNA reads TGTGCCAGCAGCTTATGCAAGCCCAGGGCTAGCGCCACAGATACGCAGTATTTT. Translating gives CASSLCKPRASATDTQYF.

The chain joins TRBV19 to TRBJ2-5; 8 positions agree with TRBD1. The junction had 1 base not matched to a gene; V was cut back by 6 bases and J by 4 bases. Germline assignment: CDR1 LNHDA and CDR2 SQIVND (reference sequence). CDR3 length equals 12 residues. The CDR3 protein is CASRGQGETQYF. The CDR3, as DNA: TGTGCCAGTAGAGGACAGGGAGAGACCCAGTACTTC.

As regards this clone: Just one base apart from a much larger clone, this may be a read error. The V gene is TRBV5-1, the J gene TRBJ2-5; D is possibly TRBD2 (6 bases). CDR1 and CDR2 (germline): SGHRS, YFSETQ. The CDR3 is 16 amino acids. The CDR3: CASSLGGWRAQQTQYF. CDR3 nucleotide sequence: TGCGCCAGCAGCTTGGGGGGATGGAGGGCCCAACAGACCCAGTACTTC.

V and J are TRBV4-3 and TRBJ1-2; 10 nucleotides agree with TRBD1. Looked up from germline, CDR1 is LGHNA and CDR2 is YSLEER. Unmatched junction bases numbered 14, after V lost 0 bases and J lost 7 bases. The CDR3 runs 18 residues. The CDR3 reads CASSQDDQWLGTGVGYTF. In nucleotides, the CDR3 is TGCGCCAGCAGCCAAGACGATCAATGGTTGGGGACAGGGGTTGGCTACACCTTC.

This clone occurred a few times. The J gene is TRBJ2-7, the V gene TRBV10-2; 10 bases agree with TRBD2. The J segment lost 3 bases and the V segment lost 4 bases, leaving 3 bases of the junction unmatched. Germline V gives CDR1 WSHSY, CDR2 SAAADI. The CDR3 runs 14 residues. This CDR3 is CASSVSGRVYEQYF. In DNA, the CDR3 is TGCGCCAGCAGTGTGAGCGGGAGGGTCTACGAGCAGTACTTC.

This clone was seen just once. The V and J genes are TRBV7-9 and TRBJ1-1, with D perhaps TRBD1 (6 bases). The CDR3 extends over 13 amino acids. V lost 5 bases to trimming and J lost 5 bases, with 12 bases between them. Germline-derived CDR1 and CDR2 are SEHNR and FQNEAQ (reference sequence). The CDR3 here is CASSKQGDTEAFF. In DNA form, the CDR3 reads TGTGCCAGCAGCAAACAGGGAGATACTGAAGCTTTCTTT. Looking up the rest from reference TRBV7-9 and TRBJ1-1 gives the full variable domain: DTGVSQNPRHKITKRGQNVTFRCDPISEHNRLYWYRQTLGQGPEFLTYFQNEAQLEKSRLLSDRFSAERPKGSFSTLEIQRTEQGDSAMYLCASSKQGDTEAFFGQGTRLTVV.

This chain uses TRBV2 with TRBJ2-7; 10 bases are shared with TRBD2. The germline V gene has CDR1 SNHLY and CDR2 FYNNEI. The CDR3 runs to 15 residues. Losses at the gene ends were 6 bases for V and 0 bases for J; bases not matched to a gene: 5. The CDR3 sequence is CASRRLAGVSYEQYF. The DNA for the CDR3 is TGTGCCAGCAGGCGACTAGCGGGCGTCTCCTACGAGCAGTACTTC.

Only one count was recorded for this clone. V is TRBV5-5 and J is TRBJ1-4, with 8 bases aligning to TRBD1. Germline CDR1 and CDR2: SGHKS and YYEKEE (reference sequence). Trimming removed 3 bases from V and 4 bases from J; junction bases left unmatched: 2. The CDR3 consists of 14 residues. The CDR3 sequence is CASSSDRVNEKLFF. Written as DNA, the CDR3 is TGTGCCAGCAGCTCGGACAGGGTTAATGAAAAACTGTTTTTT.

V is TRBV19 and J is TRBJ1-1; no reliable D call. Germline-derived CDR1 and CDR2 are LNHDA and SQIVND (reference sequence). Trimming left V 2 bases short and J 1 base short, with 5 bases between. The CDR3 has 13 residues. CDR3 region: CASSISENTEAFF. The CDR3 nucleotides are TGTGCCAGTAGTATATCTGAGAACACTGAAGCTTTCTTT. Filled out from reference TRBV19 and TRBJ1-1, the complete variable domain reads DGGITQSPKYLFRKEGQNVTLSCEQNLNHDAMYWYRQDPGQGLRLIYYSQIVNDFQKGDIAEGYSVSREKKESFPLTVTSAQKNPTAFYLCASSISENTEAFFGQGTRLTVV.

V is TRBV5-1 and J is TRBJ2-5; D may be TRBD1 (7 bases). The CDR3 covers 15 residues. The germline V and J ends were trimmed by 4 bases and 7 bases, with 20 bases remaining between them. Per the germline V gene, CDR1 is SGHRS and CDR2 is YFSETQ. The CDR3 DNA follows: TGCGCCAGCAGCCAACGAACAGGGGAGGTTATGACCCAGTACTTC. Residues: CASSQRTGEVMTQYF.

There are a few counts of this clone. V gene TRBV4-3 combines with J gene TRBJ1-5, with 8 bases lining up with TRBD1. The CDR3 runs 15 residues. V was pared by 4 bases and J by 3 bases, with 5 bases of the junction left unmatched. The germline V gene encodes CDR1 LGHNA and CDR2 YSLEER. The CDR3 sequence: CASSRGTGFNQPQHF. The DNA for the CDR3 is TGCGCCAGCAGCCGCGGGACAGGTTTCAATCAGCCCCAGCATTTT.

V is TRBV7-9 and J is TRBJ2-2; D is unresolved. CDR3 length: 14 residues. Deletions cut 4 bases from V and 5 bases from J, with 11 bases between. The germline gives CDR1 SEHNR, CDR2 FQNEAQ (reference sequence). DNA for the CDR3: TGTGCCAGCAGCTCGATCGGCGGAACCGGGGAGCTGTTTTTT. Its translation is CASSSIGGTGELFF.

This clone was counted at least ten times. This chain connects TRBV5-1 to TRBJ2-1, with 10 bases matching TRBD2. Unmatched junction bases numbered 10, after V lost 7 bases and J lost 9 bases. Germline loops: CDR1 SGHRS, CDR2 YFSETQ. The CDR3 is 14 amino acids. The CDR3 protein is CASRLAGEGGEQFF. Here the CDR3 DNA reads TGCGCCAGCCGGCTAGCGGGAGAGGGTGGTGAGCAGTTCTTC.

Regarding this clone: A far larger clone differs by one base, so this is likely a read error. The chain employs TRBV30 and TRBJ1-2, with D unclear. The CDR3 totals 13 residues. Germline values: CDR1 GTSNPN, CDR2 SVGIG (reference sequence). CDR3 sequence reads: CALSVSLIGGYTF. CDR3 DNA: TGTGCCTTGAGTGTATCCCTTATTGGGGGCTACACCTTC. Based on the CDR3 plus reference TRBV30 and TRBJ1-2, the full variable domain is SQTIHQWPATLVQPVGSPLSLECTVEGTSNPNLYWYRQAAGRGLQLLFYSVGIGQISSEVPQNLSASRPQDRQFILSSKKLLLSDSGFYLCALSVSLIGGYTFGSGTRLTVV.

V is TRBV4-1 and J is TRBJ2-7; no clear D gene. The CDR3 loop spans 16 amino acids. The V end was cut by 1 base, the J end by 3 bases, with 16 bases between. Per germline, CDR1 MGHRA and CDR2 YSYEKL. CDR3 nucleotide sequence: TGCGCCAGCAGCCAAGGAGCAGGCGCGCGGCTCTACGAGCAGTACTTC. Protein: CASSQGAGARLYEQYF.

The chain links TRBV18 to TRBJ1-1; 7 bases align to TRBD1. Germline CDR1 is KGHSH and CDR2 is LQKENI. The CDR3 is made up of 14 amino acids. V trimming: 4 bases; J trimming: 4 bases; junction bases outside the gene matches: 6. CDR3 sequence reads: CASSLQGESTEAFF. The CDR3 region has the DNA TGTGCCAGCTCACTTCAGGGGGAAAGCACTGAAGCTTTCTTT. The complete variable domain, with remaining parts taken from reference TRBV18 and TRBJ1-1, reads NAGVMQNPRHLVRRRGQEARLRCSPMKGHSHVYWYRQLPEEGLKFMVYLQKENIIDESGMPKERFSAEFPKEGPSILRIQQVVRGDSAAYFCASSLQGESTEAFFGQGTRLTVV.